This record covers a single T cell receptor (beta chain). This clonotype was recorded a few times. Its antigen is unknown. Qualities for individual bases were not recorded, and no much larger clone is one base off. Ophthalmopathy patients had moderately to severely active disease, with a Clinical Activity Score of 3 or more, a NOSPECS grade of 4 or more, and a disease duration of less than 3 months. Patients with uncontrolled infections, other autoimmune diseases, pregnancy or lactation were excluded. Clinical symptoms, serum thyroxine and TRAb, thyroid ultrasound, and orbital computed tomography formed the basis for the diagnoses. PBMCs were separated from 10 ml of fresh peripheral blood using Ficoll-Paque density gradient centrifugation. Trizol reagent was used to extract total RNA, and RNA quality was then checked on an Agilent 2100 Bioanalyzer. This entry is derived from a study of T cells in Graves' hyperthyroidism and ophthalmopathy (dated by TCRdb to between 2018 and 2020). At the level of the whole study: Peripheral blood samples were taken at initial diagnosis, before any treatment was given. Once sampling was done, hyperthyroidism patients were given methimazole at a starting dose of 30 mg daily, whereas ophthalmopathy patients were given high-dose intravenous methylprednisolone. The paper reports TCR Vbeta CDR3 sequencing of approximately 140 peripheral blood samples: approximately 41 ophthalmopathy, 70 to 85 hyperthyroidism and some 17 progressor patients. Prospective prediction of ophthalmopathy was tested in an independent validation cohort of 18 to 20 hyperthyroidism patients and 17 patients who later progressed to ophthalmopathy. In several Graves' hyperthyroidism patients, the study also compared T-cell repertoires from thyroid tissue with T-cell repertoires from blood. To identify TCR V-J signatures that set the groups apart, the researchers used a discovery cohort of 100 patients, made up of around 42 with Graves' ophthalmopathy and about 55 with stable Graves' hyperthyroidism. For training and testing, the 95 to 100 patients in the discovery cohort were randomly divided in a 7:3 ratio.

Ends trimmed: V by 6 bases, J by 0 bases; bases unmatched to a gene: 10. The CDR3 numbers 17 residues from cysteine through phenylalanine. The sequence is cut down to CDR3 DNA, 51 bases in frame from base 1. CDR1 and CDR2 were assigned from the germline V gene as MDHEN and SYDVKM. What the authors observed across the whole study: Most expanded thyroid clonotypes (frequency above 0.001) were also detected in blood, a finding suggesting that blood repertoires may reflect thyroid immune responses. No statistical method was used to set the sample size in advance, and investigators knew the group allocation. In validation, the model predicted progression to ophthalmopathy a median of around six months before onset, with approximately 68% sensitivity and roughly 72% specificity. A model built on a 13 V-J signature distinguished ophthalmopathy from stable hyperthyroidism, reaching 85% to 90% sensitivity and 81.08% specificity in cross-validation and 80%/75% in testing.

Amplification of TCR beta CDR3 regions was carried out from RNA transcripts. A first-round RT-PCR of the TCR CDR3 used the HTBI primer set with the Qiagen OneStep RT-PCR kit. Libraries were constructed in a second round of multiplex PCR, after which size selection and purification were performed. Paired-end sequencing of the libraries was performed with 100 bp reads on an Illumina HiSeq2000. As for the authors' bioinformatics: Raw data were processed with SOAPnuke, discarding reads with adapters, uncalled bases, mean Phred below 15, or no exact constant-primer or identifier match. High-quality paired reads were merged with COPE v1.2.5, and unique nucleotide sequences were defined as clonotypes. Clonotypes were aligned to IMGT TRBV, TRBD and TRBJ reference segments using MiTCR v1.1. Analysis was restricted to V-J combinations with a frequency above 0.0001, which covered 99.2% of repertoires. A TCS score was defined as the ratio between F50 (clonal expansion) and ExV (chaos), using BLOSUM62-based TCRdist between CDR3 peptides within each V-J. Welch's t-statistics and random forest reduced some 510 V-J features to 10 to 15, which were used in a naive Bayes classifier (R e1071). Clones were called with MiXCR by TCRdb after fastp trimmed the public reads at Q25, and only in-frame beta chains were retained. CDR3 protein duplicates are merged, each entry listing the most common genes and DNA. TCRdb, rather than the study authors, made the V and J calls. The sample table shows 490,000 or so distinct CDR3 sequences, and 15% to 20% are seen once. 25% to 35% of the sample lies in the top ten.

Here the chain combines TRBV28 and TRBJ2-5; TRBD2 fits 10 bases in the junction. Material for sequencing was blood. The receptor's source is a woman aged 25 to 39 with Graves' ophthalmopathy. The CDR3 here reads CASSLGGLATYQETQYF. The bases read TGTGCCAGCAGCCTTGGGGGACTAGCGACGTACCAAGAGACCCAGTACTTC.